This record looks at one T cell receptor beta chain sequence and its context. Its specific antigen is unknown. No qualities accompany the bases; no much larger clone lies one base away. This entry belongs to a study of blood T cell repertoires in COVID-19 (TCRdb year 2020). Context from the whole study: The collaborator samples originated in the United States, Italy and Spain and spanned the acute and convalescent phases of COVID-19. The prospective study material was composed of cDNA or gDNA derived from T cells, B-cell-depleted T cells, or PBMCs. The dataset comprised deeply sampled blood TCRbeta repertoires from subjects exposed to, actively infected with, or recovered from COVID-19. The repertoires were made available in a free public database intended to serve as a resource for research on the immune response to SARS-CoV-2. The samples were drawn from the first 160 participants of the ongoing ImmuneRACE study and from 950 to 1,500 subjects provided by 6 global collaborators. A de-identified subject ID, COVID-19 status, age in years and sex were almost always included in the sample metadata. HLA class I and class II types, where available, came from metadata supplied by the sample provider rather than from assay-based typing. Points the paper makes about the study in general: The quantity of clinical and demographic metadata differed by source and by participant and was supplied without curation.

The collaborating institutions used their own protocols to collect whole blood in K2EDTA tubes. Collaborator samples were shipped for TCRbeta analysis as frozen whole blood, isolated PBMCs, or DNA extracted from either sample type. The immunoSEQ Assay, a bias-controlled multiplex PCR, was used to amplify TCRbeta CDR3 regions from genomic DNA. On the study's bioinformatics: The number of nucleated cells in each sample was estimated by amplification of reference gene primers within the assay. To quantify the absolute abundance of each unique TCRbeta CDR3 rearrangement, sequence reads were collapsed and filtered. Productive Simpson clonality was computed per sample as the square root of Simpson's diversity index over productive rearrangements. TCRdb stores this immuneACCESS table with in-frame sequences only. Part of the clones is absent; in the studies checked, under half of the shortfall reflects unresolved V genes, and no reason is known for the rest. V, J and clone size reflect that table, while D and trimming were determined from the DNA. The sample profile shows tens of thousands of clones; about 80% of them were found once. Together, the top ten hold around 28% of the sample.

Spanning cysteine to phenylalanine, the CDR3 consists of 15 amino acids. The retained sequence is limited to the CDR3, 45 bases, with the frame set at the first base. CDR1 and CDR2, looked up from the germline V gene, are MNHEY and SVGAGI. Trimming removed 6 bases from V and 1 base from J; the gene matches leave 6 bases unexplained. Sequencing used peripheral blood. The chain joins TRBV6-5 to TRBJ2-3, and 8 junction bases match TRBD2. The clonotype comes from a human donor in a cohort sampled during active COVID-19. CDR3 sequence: CASSLRGGGTDTQYF. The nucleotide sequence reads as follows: TGTGCCAGCAGCCTCCGGGGGGGAGGCACAGATACGCAGTATTTT.